These 7 T cell receptor beta chains were sequenced from one sample in a study of blood T cell repertoires in COVID-19. Using immunoSEQ multiplex PCR, the repertoire was profiled, and TCRdb retains in-frame clones only, with some absent. The sample contains 220,000 or so clones, about four fifths of which appear only once. The specimen sequenced was peripheral blood. The receptors were gathered from a woman aged 80 or older with acute or convalescent COVID-19.

The chain couples TRBV2 to TRBJ2-1, with TRBD2 as a possible D gene (7 bases). The length of the CDR3 is 14 residues. Germline CDR1 and CDR2: SNHLY and FYNNEI. The V end was cut by 7 bases, the J end by 2 bases, with 12 bases between. In nucleotides, the CDR3 is TGTGCCAGCAAGGCGGGGGCCACCTACAATGAGCAGTTCTTC. The encoded protein is CASKAGATYNEQFF.

The J gene is TRBJ2-2, the V gene TRBV4-3, with a possible D match to TRBD2 (6 bases). This CDR3 spans 16 amino acids. V gave up 1 base and J gave up 2 bases, with 11 bases separating them. Germline lookup yields CDR1 LGHNA and CDR2 YSLEER. CDR3 DNA: TGCGCCAGCAGCCAAGGGAGGGGCCCAAACACCGGGGAGCTGTTTTTT. This codes for CASSQGRGPNTGELFF.

This chain joins TRBV29-1 and TRBJ2-1; TRBD2 aligns across 9 bases. CDR3 length: 12 amino acids. Germline lookup yields CDR1 SQVTM and CDR2 ANQGSEA. V shed 4 bases, J shed 7 bases, and the junction held 2 bases outside the gene matches. The CDR3 nucleotides read TGCAGCGTTGGCGGGGGGGCGAATGAGCAGTTCTTC. This encodes CSVGGGANEQFF.

This chain uses TRBV3-1 (or the pseudogene TRBV3-2) with TRBJ2-5; tentatively, D is TRBD2 (5 bases). Germline-derived CDR1 and CDR2 are LGHDT and YNNKEL (reference sequence). V was cut by 3 bases and J by 2 bases, with 7 bases left in between. The CDR3 consists of 13 residues. CDR3: CASSHSEQETQYF. For the CDR3, the DNA is TGTGCCAGCAGCCATAGCGAACAAGAGACCCAGTACTTC.

The chain employs TRBV2 and TRBJ1-2; 7 bases agree with TRBD1. This CDR3 is built from 14 residues. V lost 8 bases and J lost 8; bases outside the gene matches: 14. Germline V gene sequence: CDR1 SNHLY, CDR2 FYNNEI. CDR3 sequence (DNA): TGTGCCAGCCACGAGATACAGGGGTCGGGCGGCTACACCTTC. It translates to CASHEIQGSGGYTF.

The CDR3 sequence is CASTRAFYGYTF. The CDR3 coding sequence is TGTGCCAGCACCAGGGCCTTCTATGGCTACACCTTC. This chain connects TRBV12-3 or TRBV12-4 to TRBJ1-2, with D perhaps matching TRBD1 (5 bases). V was pared by 7 bases and J by 4 bases, with 10 bases between. The CDR3 is 12 residues long.

The CDR3 here is CASSSPENRASSYNSPLHF. For the CDR3, the DNA is TGTGCCAGCAGCTCTCCCGAGAACAGGGCTAGCTCCTATAATTCACCCCTCCACTTT. This chain uses TRBV5-4 with TRBJ1-6, with a weak D call TRBD1 (6 bases). Germline V lookup: CDR1 SGHNT, CDR2 YYREEE (reference sequence). Trimming stripped 3 bases from V and 0 bases from J, with 19 bases between. This CDR3 spans 19 amino acids.